These T cell receptor beta chains were read from a single sample in a study of blood T cell repertoires in COVID-19. Clones were read by immunoSEQ multiplex PCR, and TCRdb kept only the in-frame ones, dropping some. The sample yields around 90,000 clones, almost 90% seen once. Sequencing was done on a sample of peripheral blood. Source of these receptors: a man aged 50 to 59 with COVID-19, enrolled during active disease. Both conserved end residues are part of each CDR3. A D gene is named only where the DNA matches it firmly. A clone size is listed for some rows: how often the clone was seen (once, few, many), or a class if it is expanded.

size: once
D: TRBD1
J: TRBJ1-2
V: TRBV6-6
DNA: TGTAACACGCGGGACAGTCGAATATCCGGAATGAGCTACACCTTC
CDR3: CNTRDSRISGMSYTF

size: -
D: TRBD2
J: TRBJ2-5
V: TRBV12-3/TRBV12-4
DNA: TGTGCCAGCAGGCGGGGGGGCCAAGAGACCCAGTACTTC
CDR3: CASRRGGQETQYF

size: -
D: -
J: TRBJ2-3
V: TRBV2
DNA: TGTGCCAGCAGTGGGGGGCCCAGAGATACGCAGTATTTT
CDR3: CASSGGPRDTQYF

size: -
D: -
J: TRBJ2-3
V: TRBV28
DNA: TGTGCCAGCAGGAGGGATCTCACAGATACGCAGTATTTT
CDR3: CASRRDLTDTQYF

size: -
D: -
J: TRBJ2-7
V: TRBV6-1
DNA: TGTGCCAGCAGTGACAGGGACTACGAGCAGTACTTC
CDR3: CASSDRDYEQYF

size: -
D: TRBD1
J: TRBJ2-1
V: TRBV28
DNA: TGTGCCAGCAGCAACCCGGGACAGGGGTACAATGAGCAGTTCTTC
CDR3: CASSNPGQGYNEQFF

size: -
D: -
J: TRBJ1-5
V: TRBV5-1
DNA: TGCGCCAGCAGCTTGGAGGGGGACAATCAGCCCCAGCATTTT
CDR3: CASSLEGDNQPQHF

size: -
D: -
J: TRBJ2-2
V: TRBV10-1
DNA: TGCGCCAGCAGTGTAGGGGGAGCGAACACCGGGGAGCTGTTTTTT
CDR3: CASSVGGANTGELFF

size: -
D: TRBD1
J: TRBJ1-1
V: TRBV19
DNA: TGTGCCAGTACCACCGACAGGGGAGGTCGTGAAGCTTTCTTT
CDR3: CASTTDRGGREAFF

size: -
D: -
J: TRBJ1-5
V: TRBV2
DNA: TGTGCCAGCAGACAGGAGGGGGGGTATAGCAATCAGCCCCAGCATTTT
CDR3: CASRQEGGYSNQPQHF

size: once
D: TRBD1
J: TRBJ2-7
V: TRBV12-3/TRBV12-4
DNA: TGTGCCAGCAGCATCCCAGGGGGCTACGAGCAGTACTTC
CDR3: CASSIPGGYEQYF

size: -
D: -
J: TRBJ1-4
V: TRBV7-2
DNA: TGTGCCAGCAGCTTAGGCAGGGTTGGGGGGGAACTGTTTTTT
CDR3: CASSLGRVGGELFF

size: -
D: TRBD1
J: TRBJ1-3
V: TRBV7-9
DNA: TGTGCCAGCAGCTCAATGGGACAGGTCGCGTCCATATATTTT
CDR3: CASSSMGQVASIYF

size: -
D: TRBD1
J: TRBJ2-7
V: TRBV6-5
DNA: TGTGCCAGCCTCGGGACAGGGACCTACGAGCAGTACTTC
CDR3: CASLGTGTYEQYF

size: -
D: -
J: TRBJ2-1
V: TRBV5-1
DNA: TGCGCCAGCAGCTCAACTAGTTCCGGTGAGCAGTTCTTC
CDR3: CASSSTSSGEQFF

size: -
D: -
J: TRBJ2-7
V: TRBV19
DNA: TGTGCCAGTAGTGGCAGAGGAGGGAGTAGGAACGAGCAGTACTTC
CDR3: CASSGRGGSRNEQYF

size: -
D: -
J: TRBJ2-7
V: TRBV11-2
DNA: TGTGCCAGCAGCTTAAGAAGTCGGGGGTCCGGGGAGCAGTACTTC
CDR3: CASSLRSRGSGEQYF

size: -
D: TRBD1
J: TRBJ1-6
V: TRBV3-1/TRBV3-2
DNA: TGTGCCAGCGGGACAGGTTATAATTCACCCCTCCACTTT
CDR3: CASGTGYNSPLHF

size: -
D: -
J: TRBJ2-5
V: TRBV20-1
DNA: TGCAGTGCCCATACGGTGGAGACCCAGTACTTC
CDR3: CSAHTVETQYF

size: -
D: -
J: TRBJ1-6
V: TRBV6-2/TRBV6-3
DNA: TGTGCCAGCAGTTACTCGCCAGGGGTTGGTAATTCACCCCTCCACTTT
CDR3: CASSYSPGVGNSPLHF

size: -
D: -
J: TRBJ2-7
V: TRBV27
DNA: TGTGCCAGCAGTTTATCCGCTGGAGTCTCCTACGAGCAGTACTTC
CDR3: CASSLSAGVSYEQYF

size: -
D: -
J: TRBJ2-3
V: TRBV7-3
DNA: TGTGCCAGCAGCTTATTAGCGGCGCTCACAGATACGCAGTATTTT
CDR3: CASSLLAALTDTQYF